This TCR beta chain was profiled in a study of response to subunit inactivated influenza vaccine (dated by TCRdb to 2017 to 2018). Regarding the complete study: The study used deep quantitative T cell receptor repertoire profiling to track responses to a trivalent subunit inactivated influenza vaccine.

V loses 5 bases of germline sequence and J loses 3 bases, and the interval between the two ends is 17 bases. Based on the germline V gene (reference sequence), the CDR1 and CDR2 sequences are DFQATT and SNEGSKA. CDR3 length: 15 amino acids, cysteine to phenylalanine. Only the CDR3 DNA stays, 45 bases, in frame from base 1. Overall results and qualifications from the work: The authors proposed that each seasonal influenza vaccination may bring in only a limited number of new T cells.

This clonotype has ten or more counts. Its recognized antigen is unknown. Base qualities are missing; no much larger clone stands one base away. Libraries were constructed by RT-PCR. Sequencing was performed on an Illumina HiSeq 2500. TCRdb reprocessing: public reads trimmed at Q25 with fastp, clones called with MiXCR, in-frame beta chains kept. Entries that share a CDR3 protein sequence are merged under the most common genes and DNA. This sample is represented by around 650,000 distinct CDR3 sequences; around 14% of them were singletons. The ten largest clones capture around a tenth of the sample. The receptor chain draws on TRBV20-1 and TRBJ2-1; D gene: possibly TRBD2, on 7 matching bases. The sequence came from a man aged 50 or older who received an inactivated influenza vaccine. Donor details come from another sample of the same person, matched by shared clones. Sequencing was performed on PBMCs from blood, taken 11 to 12 days after vaccination. The DNA sequence reads TGCAGTGCTGGGGGGGCTAGCGGAATCTACAATGAGCAGTTCTTC. Its protein reads: CSAGGASGIYNEQFF.